These 27 T cell receptor beta chains came from one sample sequenced in a study of T-cell memory formation after mild COVID-19. MiXCR, run by TCRdb on the 5' RACE reads, gives a single entry per CDR3 protein. The sample carries 300,000 to 400,000 distinct CDR3 sequences, about 15% recorded once. The specimen sequenced was PBMCs or a T cell subset sorted from them (not recorded which). All receptors come from a man younger than 30 who had mild COVID-19 (a few samples of this study predate the infection). Cell type and time point are not known.

There are a few counts of this clonotype. CDR3 protein: CASRRTSASSYEQYF. Here the CDR3 DNA reads TGCGCCAGCAGACGCACTAGCGCAAGCTCCTACGAGCAGTACTTC. The J gene is TRBJ2-7, the V gene TRBV4-3; 7 bases are shared with TRBD2. The germline V gene has CDR1 LGHNA and CDR2 YSLEER. This CDR3 has 15 residues. Trimming took 6 bases from V and 0 from J; bases not matched to a gene: 8.

A few counts support this clonotype. The chain joins TRBV20-1 to TRBJ1-2; D may be TRBD1 (6 bases). V was shortened by 0 bases and J by 5 bases, with 10 bases between the two germline ends. CDR3 size: 13 residues. Germline V CDR1 and CDR2: DFQATT, SNEGSKA (reference sequence). CDR3 amino acids: CSARDQGTYGYTF. The CDR3 DNA follows: TGCAGTGCTAGAGATCAGGGGACGTATGGCTACACCTTC.

This clonotype was found a few times. V is TRBV4-1 and J is TRBJ2-5; D might be TRBD2 (7 bases). The CDR3 is 18 residues long. CDR1 and CDR2 from the germline V gene are MGHRA and YSYEKL. With 0 bases removed from V and 2 bases from J, the gap between germline ends came to 19 bases. CDR3 residues: CASSQEFPSGGLQETQYF. The CDR3 DNA sequence: TGCGCCAGCAGCCAAGAGTTCCCATCGGGGGGCCTACAAGAGACCCAGTACTTC.

This clonotype was recorded a few times. The chain carries TRBV6-5 and TRBJ1-1; D remains ambiguous. CDR3 length: 15 residues. The V and J ends lost 1 base and 1 base respectively, with 10 bases between them. CDR1 is MNHEY, CDR2 SVGAGI, per germline. The CDR3 nucleotides read TGTGCCAGCAGTTACTACTCTTTCGGGAACACTGAAGCTTTCTTT. Protein: CASSYYSFGNTEAFF.

The rearrangement links TRBV9 to TRBJ1-3, with D uncertain. The CDR3 spans 13 residues. V was shortened by 4 bases and J by 1 base, with 6 bases between the two germline ends. From germline, CDR1 is SGDLS and CDR2 YYNGEE. CDR3 protein: CASSSGSGNTIYF. In DNA form, the CDR3 reads TGTGCCAGCAGCTCAGGATCTGGAAACACCATATATTTT.

This clonotype occurred a few times. V is TRBV7-3 and J is TRBJ2-1, with TRBD2 matching over 8 bases. With V trimmed by 3 bases and J by 0 bases, 4 bases remained unmatched. Looked up from germline, CDR1 is SGHTA and CDR2 is FQGTGA. This CDR3 is 16 amino acids long. The CDR3 nucleotides read TGTGCCAGCAGCTTGAGCAGCGGGAGCTCCTACAATGAGCAGTTCTTC. Translated, it gives CASSLSSGSSYNEQFF.

This rearrangement joins TRBV18 to TRBJ2-6, with 7 bases lining up with TRBD1. The CDR3 contains 14 residues. The V gene end was trimmed by 4 bases and the J gene end by 12 bases; junction bases not matched to a gene: 9. The germline CDR1 and CDR2 sequences are KGHSH and LQKENI. CDR3 DNA: TGTGCCAGCTCACTGGGACAGCCAGTGACCGTCCTGACTTTC. It specifies CASSLGQPVTVLTF.

This sequence joins TRBV7-9 and TRBJ1-1; D is unclear. The ends were cut back, 5 bases at V and 1 base at J, with 17 bases in the middle. Germline CDR1 and CDR2: SEHNR and FQNEAQ (reference sequence). This CDR3 comprises 16 residues. CDR3 region: CASSLLGLGPNTEAFF. The CDR3 DNA follows: TGTGCCAGCAGCCTACTCGGACTGGGCCCGAACACTGAAGCTTTCTTT.

J is TRBJ2-7 and V is TRBV4-3, with D unresolved. V lost 3 bases and J 0 bases, leaving 9 bases between the germline ends. The CDR3 spans 14 residues. Germline CDR1 is LGHNA and CDR2 is YSLEER. The CDR3 sequence is CASSHGSGSYEQYF. Here the CDR3 DNA reads TGCGCCAGCAGCCACGGATCAGGCTCCTACGAGCAGTACTTC.

A few counts support this clonotype. The chain links TRBV7-9 to TRBJ2-7, with a tentative D call TRBD2 (7 bases). Trimming left V 5 bases short and J 0 bases short, with 23 bases between. This CDR3 has 18 amino acids. Germline assignment: CDR1 SEHNR and CDR2 FQNEAQ (reference sequence). The CDR3 DNA reads TGTGCCAGCAGCGCTACGAACCTCGGGGGGCCAGGCTCCTACGAGCAGTACGTC. Translation gives CASSATNLGGPGSYEQYV.

This clonotype is a singleton in its sample. The gene calls are TRBV6-1 and TRBJ1-1; perhaps TRBD1 as D (5 bases). Germline CDR1 MNHNS, CDR2 SASEGT. V was trimmed by 6 bases and J by 6 bases, leaving 26 bases between them. The CDR3 runs to 17 residues. The CDR3 sequence: CASRITLGTWGRAEAFF. The CDR3 nucleotides read TGTGCCAGCAGGATCACCCTAGGGACTTGGGGGAGGGCTGAAGCTTTCTTT.

This clonotype occurred a few times. The chain uses TRBV19 and TRBJ1-2; no firm D call. V dropped 5 bases and J dropped 5 bases, with 18 bases sitting between them. Germline CDR1 LNHDA, CDR2 SQIVND (reference sequence). The CDR3 has 15 amino acids. CDR3 sequence: CASSSTVRASYGYTF. In DNA, the CDR3 is TGTGCCAGTAGTTCTACCGTCCGGGCCAGTTATGGCTACACCTTC.

This rearrangement joins TRBV4-1 to TRBJ2-7; maybe TRBD1 (6 bases). V was clipped by 1 base and J by 3 bases, with 16 bases between them. Germline-derived CDR1 and CDR2 are MGHRA and YSYEKL. The CDR3 is 16 amino acids. The CDR3 nucleotides are TGCGCCAGCAGCCAAGCCTTGAGGGGGAGAAACTACGAGCAGTACTTC. This sequence encodes CASSQALRGRNYEQYF.

This clonotype occurred a few times. This chain joins TRBV7-2 and TRBJ2-3; D assignment may be TRBD1 or TRBD2 (5 bases each). The germline CDR1 and CDR2 sequences are SGHTA and FQGNSA. V dropped 5 bases and J dropped 6 bases, with 18 bases sitting between them. CDR3 size: 15 residues. The CDR3 loop is CASSQNPGTGDTQYF. CDR3 coding DNA: TGTGCCAGCAGCCAGAATCCCGGGACCGGGGATACGCAGTATTTT.

This chain joins TRBV14 and TRBJ2-3; D is uncertain. The V end was cut by 3 bases, the J end by 4 bases, with 11 bases between. Per the germline V gene, CDR1 is SGHDN and CDR2 is FVKESK. This CDR3 comprises 14 residues. The CDR3 DNA follows: TGTGCCAGCAGCCACCGGCAGGTCCCAGATACGCAGTATTTT. Residues: CASSHRQVPDTQYF.

The chain joins TRBV6-2 or TRBV6-3 to TRBJ2-1; 8 nucleotides match TRBD1. There are 17 residues in the CDR3. The V gene's germline CDR1 is MNHEY and CDR2 SVGEGT. Trimming at V came to 3 bases and at J to 0 bases, leaving 7 bases not matched to a gene. CDR3 sequence (DNA): TGTGCCAGCAGTTATCCGGGACAGGCCAGCTCCTACAATGAGCAGTTCTTC. It is translated as CASSYPGQASSYNEQFF.

The chain links TRBV7-9 to TRBJ2-1, with 10 positions matching TRBD2. The CDR3 contains 17 residues. Trimming removed 3 bases from V and 3 bases from J; junction bases left unmatched: 8. The germline CDR1 and CDR2 sequences are SEHNR and FQNEAQ (reference sequence). CDR3 in DNA: TGTGCCAGCAGCTTTTCTAGCGGGGGCCAAAGCTACAATGAGCAGTTCTTC. This translates into CASSFSSGGQSYNEQFF.

The rearrangement joins TRBV6-2 or TRBV6-3 to TRBJ2-1; D gene ambiguous. CDR3 length: 11 amino acids. The germline gives CDR1 MNHEY, CDR2 SVGEGT. The V end was cut by 6 bases, the J end by 16 bases, with 16 bases between. CDR3 in amino acids: CASSTSDLVFF. The CDR3 DNA reads TGTGCCAGCAGCACGTCGGACCTAGTATTCTTC.

This clonotype was seen a handful of times. The genes are TRBV7-2 and TRBJ1-1, with unresolved D. CDR3 length: 13 amino acids. V was pared by 1 base and J by 8 bases, with 11 bases between. Germline V gives CDR1 SGHTA, CDR2 FQGNSA. CDR3 region: CASSLEVRLEAFF. The CDR3 DNA reads as TGTGCCAGCAGCTTAGAAGTACGGTTGGAAGCTTTCTTT.

This clonotype was seen a few times. This chain uses TRBV6-5 with TRBJ2-1, with D unresolved. Germline V gene lookup returns CDR1 MNHEY and CDR2 SVGAGI. Trimming took 3 bases from V and 0 from J, leaving 9 bases between them. The CDR3 runs 15 residues. CDR3 in amino acids: CASSYGVSSYNEQFF. CDR3 sequence (DNA): TGTGCCAGCAGTTATGGAGTGAGCTCCTACAATGAGCAGTTCTTC.

The chain is built from TRBV12-3 or TRBV12-4 and TRBJ2-3, with TRBD2 matching over 12 bases. The J segment lost 6 bases and the V segment lost 6 bases, leaving 7 bases of the junction unmatched. The CDR3 length is 15 residues. The CDR3 DNA reads TGTGCCAGCAGAAGACTAGCGGGGGTTTTTGATACGCAGTATTTT. Translated: CASRRLAGVFDTQYF.

The CDR3 region is CASSQDLSYGYTF. DNA of the CDR3: TGCGCCAGCAGCCAAGATCTCTCCTATGGCTACACCTTC. This rearrangement joins TRBV4-3 to TRBJ1-2, with D uncertain. The CDR3 extends over 13 amino acids. Per the germline V gene, CDR1 is LGHNA and CDR2 is YSLEER. V dropped 0 bases and J dropped 4 bases, with 6 bases sitting between them.

This chain joins TRBV10-2 and TRBJ2-2; perhaps TRBD2 as D (6 bases). Trimming cost V 10 bases and J 17 bases, with 17 bases left between them. This CDR3 is built from 10 residues. Per germline, CDR1 WSHSY and CDR2 SAAADI. The CDR3 protein is CATAGGPYFF. The CDR3 nucleotides are TGCGCCACCGCCGGGGGTCCCTATTTTTTT.

This clonotype was seen only a few times. The V call is TRBV15, the J call TRBJ1-2, with D possibly being TRBD1 (5 bases). This CDR3 comprises 13 residues. Per the germline V gene, CDR1 is LNHNV and CDR2 is YYDKDF (reference sequence). Trimming stripped 5 bases from V and 6 bases from J, with 13 bases between. DNA for the CDR3: TGTGCCACCAGCCTCGGGACTTCCGATGGCTACACCTTC. Translating it yields CATSLGTSDGYTF.

The CDR3 region is CASSDLTGLVTEAFF. The CDR3 region has the DNA TGTGCCAGCAGTGACCTTACAGGGCTAGTCACTGAAGCTTTCTTT. J is TRBJ1-1 and V is TRBV12-3 or TRBV12-4, with D possibly TRBD1 on 6 matching bases. The CDR3 runs 15 residues. The V gene lost 5 bases and the J gene lost 4 bases, with 17 bases spanning the gap.

V usage is TRBV6-5 and J usage is TRBJ2-6; no clear D gene. The V and J ends lost 0 bases and 3 bases respectively, with 6 bases between them. The germline CDR1 and CDR2 sequences are MNHEY and SVGAGI. The CDR3 covers 15 residues. The CDR3 here is CASSYSGNGANVLTF. The CDR3 bases are TGTGCCAGCAGTTACTCTGGGAATGGGGCCAACGTCCTGACTTTC.

This clonotype showed up just a few times. V gene TRBV5-1 combines with J gene TRBJ2-1; D gene uncertain. Germline V gene lookup returns CDR1 SGHRS and CDR2 YFSETQ. CDR3 size: 13 residues. The ends were cut back, 4 bases at V and 5 bases at J, with 10 bases in the middle. As DNA, the CDR3 is TGCGCCAGCAGCCAAGATATGAACAATGAGCAGTTCTTC. Translated, it gives CASSQDMNNEQFF.